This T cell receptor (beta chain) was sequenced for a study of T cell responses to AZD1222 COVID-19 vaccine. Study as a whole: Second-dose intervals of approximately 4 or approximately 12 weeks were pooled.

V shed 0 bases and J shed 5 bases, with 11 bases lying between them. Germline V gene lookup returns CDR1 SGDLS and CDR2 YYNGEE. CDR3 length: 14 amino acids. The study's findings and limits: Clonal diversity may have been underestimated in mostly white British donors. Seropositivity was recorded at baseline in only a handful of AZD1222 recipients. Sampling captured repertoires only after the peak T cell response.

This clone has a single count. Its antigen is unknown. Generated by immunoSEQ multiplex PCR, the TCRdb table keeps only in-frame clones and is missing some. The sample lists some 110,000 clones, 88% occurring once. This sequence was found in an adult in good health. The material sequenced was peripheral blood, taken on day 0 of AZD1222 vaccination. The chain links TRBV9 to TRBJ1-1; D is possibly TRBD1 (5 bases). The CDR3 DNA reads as TGTGCCAGCAGCGTAGGGGGCCCGTTGACTGAAGCTTTCTTT. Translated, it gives CASSVGGPLTEAFF.